The entry below describes one TCR beta chain. Authors' analysis steps: Amplification with reference gene primers provided the estimates of nucleated cell counts. TCRdb keeps only in-frame clones here, not all; method: immunoSEQ multiplex PCR. That table supplies the V and J calls and clone size; D and trimming were determined from the DNA. The sample has about 200,000 clones; about 84% are singletons. The participants were between roughly 18 and 100 years old and came from some 23 US areas. Germline CDR1 is MNHEY and CDR2 is SVGAGI. There are 14 residues in the CDR3. With 2 bases removed from V and 3 bases from J, the gap between germline ends came to 7 bases. The data were obtained in a study of blood T cell repertoires in COVID-19.

This receptor was identified in a man aged 40-55 years with acute COVID-19. The sequenced sample consisted of PBMCs or T cells enriched from blood (not recorded which). The chain combines TRBV6-5 with TRBJ1-4; the D is unclear. The CDR3 reads CASSYGQANEKLFF. CDR3 DNA sequence: TGTGCCAGCAGTTACGGGCAGGCTAATGAAAAACTGTTTTTT.